The text below deals with one TCR beta chain. The sample belongs to a study of blood T cell repertoires in COVID-19. Unmatched junction bases numbered 5, after V lost 0 bases and J lost 3 bases. CDR1 is SEHNR and CDR2 is FQNEAQ in the germline V gene (reference sequence). The CDR3 runs to 15 residues. Clones were read by immunoSEQ multiplex PCR, and TCRdb kept only the in-frame ones, dropping some. The data hold approximately 170,000 clones, with roughly 85% observed a single time. The sequencing sample was made of PBMCs or T cells enriched from blood (not recorded which). The gene calls are TRBV7-9 and TRBJ2-7, with 7 bases fitting TRBD2. This receptor was taken from a woman between 70 and 85 years old in a cohort exposed to, infected with or recovered from COVID-19 (not recorded which). The CDR3, as DNA: TGTGCCAGCAGCTTAGCCGTCGGGACTAACTACGAGCAGTACTTC. This translates into CASSLAVGTNYEQYF. Using reference TRBV7-9 and TRBJ2-7 for the parts outside the CDR3, the full variable domain is DTGVSQNPRHKITKRGQNVTFRCDPISEHNRLYWYRQTLGQGPEFLTYFQNEAQLEKSRLLSDRFSAERPKGSFSTLEIQRTEQGDSAMYLCASSLAVGTNYEQYFGPGTRLTVT.